This T cell receptor beta chain was captured in a study of T cells in pancreatic ductal adenocarcinoma. Assay: immunoSEQ multiplex PCR; the TCRdb copy retains only in-frame clones and omits some. The table shows around 100,000 clones, with 90% to 95% occurring only once. A remark on this clone: Its target is unknown.

Germline V gives CDR1 KGHSH, CDR2 LQKENI. V lost 3 bases, J lost 0 bases, and 9 bases lay in between. CDR3 length: 15 amino acids. Selected pancreatic ductal adenocarcinoma patients had undergone surgery without neoadjuvant therapy. The study's findings and limits: Unique clonotypes were approximately 8-fold more numerous in blood than in tumor.

What was sequenced was PBMCs. V usage is TRBV18 and J usage is TRBJ1-5; tentative D call: TRBD1 (5 bases). This receptor was taken from a human donor with pancreatic ductal adenocarcinoma. Here the CDR3 reads CASSPAGNSNQPQHF. CDR3 bases: TGTGCCAGCTCACCGGCAGGGAATAGCAATCAGCCCCAGCATTTT.